This TCR beta chain is drawn from a study of blood T cells in healthy people across ages. A sample-barcoded 5' primer and a J-beta primer mix were used in a second PCR of roughly 6 to 11 cycles. TCRdb passed the 5' RACE reads through MiXCR, listing each CDR3 protein once. The sample has more than 600,000 distinct CDR3 sequences; around 25% are singletons. Every sample yielded at least 7 million isolated PBMCs. This CDR3 is 15 amino acids long. Germline-derived CDR1 and CDR2 are SEHNR and FQNEAQ (reference sequence). This clonotype was recorded a few times. The antigen remains unidentified. Study outcomes and limitations: A greater number of naive CD4+ cells and higher diversity distinguished long-lived donors from aged donors.

These data were likewise used in another study, on T cells of mothers and their children. From that study: In related and unrelated pairs alike, thymic selection shapes TCR recombination output, with inherited differences minor.

This receptor was identified in a boy aged 10-17 years in good health. Sequenced material: blood. The chain is built from TRBV7-9 and TRBJ2-5; D remains unclear. The assigned J gene may be wrong: the sequence end matches TRBJ2-1 better. The CDR3 loop is CASSLALSIINEQFF. The DNA of the CDR3 is TGTGCCAGCAGCTTAGCGCTGTCTATTATTAATGAGCAGTTCTTC.